Reported below is one T cell receptor (beta chain). Antigen unknown. Read data end 3 residues before the CDR3 end; the end is taken from the germline J gene. This sample is drawn from a study of T cells in women clearing cervical HPV infection. All donors had a single incident cervical HPV16 infection, not prevalent. HPV was found by MY09/MY11 PCR and dot-blot genotyping. The study's findings and limits: Each sample's T-cell count was unknown, possibly confounding richness.

immunoSEQ multiplex PCR used an average of about 1.3 ug genomic DNA. Data came from immunoSEQ multiplex PCR; TCRdb stores just in-frame clones and leaves some out. Its clone listing holds around 33,000 clones. The germline V gene encodes CDR1 MGHRA and CDR2 YSYEKL. V shed 1 base, J shed 6 bases, and the junction held 4 bases outside the gene matches. The CDR3 is 15 amino acids. This rearrangement joins TRBV4-1 to TRBJ1-4; 8 positions match TRBD1. Sequenced sample: blood buffy coat. The receptor was isolated from a woman aged 18-69 years with a cervical HPV16 infection that either progressed to CIN3+ or cleared (not recorded which). The CDR3 is CASSQVTGEDEKLFF. CDR3 DNA, as far as it was read: TGCGCCAGCAGCCAAGTGACAGGGGAGGATGAAAAA.